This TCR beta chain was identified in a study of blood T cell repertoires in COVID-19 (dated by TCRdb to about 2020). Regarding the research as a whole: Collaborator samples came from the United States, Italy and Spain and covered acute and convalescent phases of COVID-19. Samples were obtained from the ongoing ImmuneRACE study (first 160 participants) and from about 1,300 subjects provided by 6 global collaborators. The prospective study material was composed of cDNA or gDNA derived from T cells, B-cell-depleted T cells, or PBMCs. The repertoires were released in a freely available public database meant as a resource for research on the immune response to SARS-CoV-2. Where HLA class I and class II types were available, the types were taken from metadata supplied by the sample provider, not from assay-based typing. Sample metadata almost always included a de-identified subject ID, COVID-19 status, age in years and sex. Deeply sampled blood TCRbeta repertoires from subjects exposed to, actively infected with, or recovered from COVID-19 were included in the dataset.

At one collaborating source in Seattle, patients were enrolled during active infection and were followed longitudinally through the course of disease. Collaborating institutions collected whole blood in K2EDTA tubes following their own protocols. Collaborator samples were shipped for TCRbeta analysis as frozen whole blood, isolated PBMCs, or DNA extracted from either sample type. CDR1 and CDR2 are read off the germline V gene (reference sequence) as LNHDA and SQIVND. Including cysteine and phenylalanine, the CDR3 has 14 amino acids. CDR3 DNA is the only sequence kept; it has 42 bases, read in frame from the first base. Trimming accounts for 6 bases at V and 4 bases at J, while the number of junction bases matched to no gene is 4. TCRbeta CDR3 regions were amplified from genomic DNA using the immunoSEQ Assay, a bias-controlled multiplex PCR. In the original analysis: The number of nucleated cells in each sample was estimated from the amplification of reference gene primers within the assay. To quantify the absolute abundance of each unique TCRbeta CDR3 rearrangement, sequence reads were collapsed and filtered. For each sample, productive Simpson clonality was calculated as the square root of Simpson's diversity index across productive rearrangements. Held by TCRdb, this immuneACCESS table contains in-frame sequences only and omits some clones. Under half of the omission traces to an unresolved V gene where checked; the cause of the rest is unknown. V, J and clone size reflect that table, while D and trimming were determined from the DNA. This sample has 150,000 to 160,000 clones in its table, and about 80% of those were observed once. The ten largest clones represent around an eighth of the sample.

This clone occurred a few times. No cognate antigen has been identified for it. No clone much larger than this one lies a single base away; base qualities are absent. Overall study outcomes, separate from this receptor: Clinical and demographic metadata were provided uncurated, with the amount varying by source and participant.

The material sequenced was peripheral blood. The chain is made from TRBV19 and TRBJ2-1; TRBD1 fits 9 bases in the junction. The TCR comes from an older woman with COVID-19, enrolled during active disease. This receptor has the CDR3 CASRPGQGYNEQFF. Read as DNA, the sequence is TGTGCCAGTAGGCCGGGACAGGGTTACAATGAGCAGTTCTTC.